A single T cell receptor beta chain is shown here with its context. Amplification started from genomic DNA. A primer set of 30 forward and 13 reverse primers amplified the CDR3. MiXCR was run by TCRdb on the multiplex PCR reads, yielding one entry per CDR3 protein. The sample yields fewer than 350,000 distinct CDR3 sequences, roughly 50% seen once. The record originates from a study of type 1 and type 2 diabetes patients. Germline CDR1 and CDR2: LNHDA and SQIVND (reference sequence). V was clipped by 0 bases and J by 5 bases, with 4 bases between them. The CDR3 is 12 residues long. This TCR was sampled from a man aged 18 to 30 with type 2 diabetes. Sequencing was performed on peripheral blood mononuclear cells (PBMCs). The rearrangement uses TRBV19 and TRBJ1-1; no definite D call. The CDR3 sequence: CASSIDPTEAFF. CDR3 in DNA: TGTGCCAGTAGTATAGATCCGACTGAAGCTTTCTTT.